The 4 T cell receptor beta chains given below trace back to one sample, sequenced in a study of blood T cells in healthy people across ages (dated by TCRdb to the mid-2010s). The library was obtained by 5' RACE. The instrument given in TCRdb is Illumina HiSeq 2500. A second PCR of 7 to 11 cycles was run with a J-beta primer mix and a sample-barcoded 5' primer. The raw public data were reprocessed by TCRdb itself: fastp quality trimming at Q25, MiXCR clonotype calling, in-frame beta chains only. Every entry covers one CDR3 protein and lists the most common genes and DNA from its rows. Recorded for this sample are over 950,000 distinct CDR3 sequences; 51% of them occurred a single time. Around a fifth of the sample is taken by the ten largest. The sequencing sample was made of blood. Receptors were obtained from a woman in her fifties or sixties in good health.

V usage is TRBV20-1 and J usage is TRBJ2-3, with D unclear. The CDR3 contains 15 residues. The V end was cut by 0 bases, the J end by 0 bases, with 10 bases between. Germline values: CDR1 DFQATT, CDR2 SNEGSKA (reference sequence). CDR3 residues: CSARDGASSTDTQYF. CDR3 sequence (DNA): TGCAGTGCTAGAGATGGCGCCTCTAGCACAGATACGCAGTATTTT.

This chain uses TRBV27 with TRBJ2-3; TRBD1 or TRBD2 may be the D gene (5 bases each). Per the germline V gene, CDR1 is MNHEY and CDR2 is SMNVEV (reference sequence). V lost 4 bases, J lost 5 bases, and 16 bases lay in between. The CDR3 extends over 15 amino acids. The CDR3 reads CASSSLSDTGDTQYF. The CDR3 DNA sequence: TGTGCCAGCAGTTCTCTTAGCGACACAGGAGATACGCAGTATTTT.

The chain uses TRBV5-1 and TRBJ1-4; TRBD1 might be the D (5 bases). Germline V gene lookup returns CDR1 SGHRS and CDR2 YFSETQ. V was cut by 4 bases and J by 4 bases, with 17 bases left in between. The CDR3 is made up of 16 amino acids. The CDR3 nucleotides are TGCGCCAGCAGCAAGGAGGGGACGGCATATAATGAAAAACTGTTTTTT. Amino acid sequence: CASSKEGTAYNEKLFF.

The chain recombines TRBV6-2 or TRBV6-3 with TRBJ1-5; TRBD1 is a possible D gene (6 bases). The CDR3 is made up of 16 amino acids. Looked up from germline, CDR1 is MNHEY and CDR2 is SVGEGT. The V end was cut by 4 bases, the J end by 4 bases, with 17 bases between. This CDR3 is CASSFPPTGTNQPQHF. CDR3 in DNA: TGTGCCAGCAGTTTCCCCCCCACGGGGACAAATCAGCCCCAGCATTTT.